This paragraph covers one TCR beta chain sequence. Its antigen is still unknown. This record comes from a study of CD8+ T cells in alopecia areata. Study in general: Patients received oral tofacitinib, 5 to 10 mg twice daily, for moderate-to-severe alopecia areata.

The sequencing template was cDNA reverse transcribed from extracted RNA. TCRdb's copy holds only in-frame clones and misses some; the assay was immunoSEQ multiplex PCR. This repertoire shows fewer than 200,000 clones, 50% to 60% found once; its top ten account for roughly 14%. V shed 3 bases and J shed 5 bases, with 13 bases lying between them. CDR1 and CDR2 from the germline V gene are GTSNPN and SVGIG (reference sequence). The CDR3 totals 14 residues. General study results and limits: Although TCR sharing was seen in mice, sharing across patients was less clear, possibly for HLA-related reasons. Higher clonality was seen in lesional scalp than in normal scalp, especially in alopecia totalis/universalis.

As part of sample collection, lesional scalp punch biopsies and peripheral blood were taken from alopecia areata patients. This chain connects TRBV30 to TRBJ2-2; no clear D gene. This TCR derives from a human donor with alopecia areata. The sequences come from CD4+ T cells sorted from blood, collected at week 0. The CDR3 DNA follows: TGTGCCTGGAGGATCCTGTCCGGGACCGGGGAGCTGTTTTTT. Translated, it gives CAWRILSGTGELFF.